This T cell receptor beta chain was retrieved from a study of blood T cell repertoires in COVID-19. J lost 7 bases, V lost 6 bases, and 7 bases had no gene match. The germline V gene encodes CDR1 KGHDR and CDR2 SFDVKD. This CDR3 contains 15 residues. This clone was counted only a few times. Data came from immunoSEQ multiplex PCR; TCRdb stores just in-frame clones and leaves some out. Of 310,000 or so clones in the sample, roughly 88% were seen once. The sequenced sample consisted of peripheral blood. The sequence was collected from a woman aged 45-59 years with acute or convalescent COVID-19. The J gene is TRBJ2-2, the V gene TRBV24-1; the match to TRBD1 covers 10 bases. The CDR3, as DNA: TGTGCCACCAGTCTCGACAGGGGGCAGGGCGGGGAGCTGTTTTTT. Amino acids: CATSLDRGQGGELFF.